These 13 T cell receptor beta chains share one sample of origin, sequenced in a study of blood T cell repertoires in COVID-19. This table comes from immunoSEQ multiplex PCR, and its TCRdb copy is limited to in-frame clones, with some not included. The data show some 230,000 clones, with roughly 83% seen just once and less than 7.5% held by the top ten. What was sequenced was peripheral blood. These receptors all stem from a woman aged 50 to 60 with acute or convalescent COVID-19.

The chain employs TRBV18 and TRBJ2-7; 10 bases map to TRBD2. In germline, CDR1 is KGHSH, CDR2 LQKENI. The CDR3 is 14 amino acids. The ends lost 2 bases at V and 5 bases at J; junction bases unmatched: 3. The chain's CDR3 is CASSPTSGNNEQYF. The CDR3 region has the DNA TGTGCCAGCTCACCAACTAGCGGGAATAACGAGCAGTACTTC.

This clone came up once. Written as DNA, the CDR3 is TGTGCCAGTGGAAGGGGTCCCGGGGAGCTGTTTTTT. It yields the protein CASGRGPGELFF. The chain recombines TRBV19 with TRBJ2-2, with a weak D call TRBD1 (5 bases). CDR1 and CDR2 from the germline V gene are LNHDA and SQIVND (reference sequence). CDR3 size: 12 residues. Trimming removed 8 bases at V and 6 bases at J, with 10 bases between.

This chain links TRBV7-8 with TRBJ2-7; 7 nucleotides match TRBD1. The CDR3 consists of 13 residues. Losses at the gene ends were 6 bases for V and 2 bases for J; bases not matched to a gene: 4. Germline V gene data show CDR1 as SGHVS and CDR2 as FQNEAQ. The CDR3 coding sequence is TGTGCCAGCAGAACAGGGGTTACCTACGAGCAGTACTTC. Amino acids: CASRTGVTYEQYF. The full variable domain, in which reference TRBV7-8 and TRBJ2-7 provide the parts outside the CDR3, is GAGVSQSPRYKVAKRGQDVALRCDPISGHVSLFWYQQALGQGPEFLTYFQNEAQLDKSGLPSDRFFAERPEGSVSTLKIQRTQQEDSAVYLCASRTGVTYEQYFGPGTRLTVT.

This chain connects TRBV4-1 to TRBJ1-2; 10 nucleotides match TRBD1. The V gene's germline CDR1 is MGHRA and CDR2 YSYEKL. This CDR3 has 19 amino acids. After removal of 5 bases from V and 4 bases from J, the junction contained 19 bases not matched to a gene. CDR3 in DNA: TGCGCCAGCAGCAAGCCCCCAAGACAGGGGGCGCCTCAAGGCTATGGCTACACCTTC. Translation gives CASSKPPRQGAPQGYGYTF.

This CDR3 is CASSQGGLSEAFF. CDR3 in DNA: TGTGCCAGCAGCCAGGGGGGGCTATCAGAAGCTTTCTTT. This chain joins TRBV3-1 (or the pseudogene TRBV3-2) and TRBJ1-1; TRBD1 might be the D (6 bases). The V gene lost 3 bases and the J gene lost 8 bases, with 13 bases spanning the gap. The CDR3 runs to 13 residues. Germline lookup yields CDR1 LGHDT and CDR2 YNNKEL (reference sequence).

The chain combines TRBV11-3 with TRBJ2-3; tentative D call: TRBD1 (6 bases). This CDR3 spans 13 amino acids. Deletions cut 6 bases from V and 5 bases from J, with 12 bases between. The germline V gene has CDR1 SGHNT and CDR2 YENEEA. The CDR3 sequence: CASSLSRGDTQYF. Here the CDR3 DNA reads TGTGCCAGCAGTTTATCCAGGGGAGATACGCAGTATTTT.

The chain combines TRBV5-1 with TRBJ1-5; 7 bases are shared with TRBD1. CDR1 SGHRS and CDR2 YFSETQ come from the germline V gene. This CDR3 is 14 amino acids long. V was pared by 2 bases and J by 5 bases, with 4 bases of the junction left unmatched. The chain's CDR3 is CASSFGTEDQPQHF. CDR3 DNA sequence: TGCGCCAGCAGCTTCGGGACAGAGGATCAGCCCCAGCATTTT.

The chain joins TRBV19 to TRBJ1-5; D possibly corresponds to TRBD1 (6 bases). The CDR3 length is 16 residues. The V end lost 0 bases, the J end lost 2 bases, and 11 bases lay between the germline ends. The germline V gene encodes CDR1 LNHDA and CDR2 SQIVND (reference sequence). CDR3 loop: CASSIDGGRRNQPQHF. CDR3 in DNA: TGTGCCAGTAGTATAGACGGGGGGCGTCGCAATCAGCCCCAGCATTTT.

A note on this clone: This same CDR3 is encoded by further DNA sequences in the sample. DNA of the CDR3: TGCGCCAGCAGCTTGTCTGCCAGCTCTGGAAACACCATATATTTT. This gives the protein CASSLSASSGNTIYF. The chain couples TRBV5-1 to TRBJ1-3, with D hard to call. This CDR3 is 15 amino acids long. From germline, CDR1 is SGHRS and CDR2 YFSETQ. Trimming left V 1 base short and J 0 bases short, with 8 bases between.

The J gene is TRBJ1-6, the V gene TRBV5-1; 7 nucleotides align to TRBD1. Germline-derived CDR1 and CDR2 are SGHRS and YFSETQ. The CDR3 has 17 amino acids. The J segment lost 0 bases and the V segment lost 4 bases, leaving 7 bases of the junction unmatched. For the CDR3, the DNA is TGCGCCAGCAGCACAAAACCAGGGGGCTCCTATAATTCACCCCTCCACTTT. Its translation: CASSTKPGGSYNSPLHF.

J is TRBJ2-5 and V is TRBV6-6; D possibly corresponds to TRBD1 (5 bases). V was trimmed by 7 bases and J by 4 bases, leaving 13 bases between them. In germline, CDR1 is MNHNY, CDR2 SVGAGI (reference sequence). The CDR3 has 13 residues. The CDR3 here is CASTFGRGETQYF. CDR3 sequence (DNA): TGTGCCAGCACTTTTGGAAGGGGAGAGACCCAGTACTTC.

This clone is a singleton in its sample. The rearrangement joins TRBV7-9 to TRBJ2-5; no definite D call. Germline V CDR1 and CDR2: SEHNR, FQNEAQ (reference sequence). CDR3 size: 11 residues. Trimming removed 5 bases from V and 5 bases from J, with 6 bases in between. In DNA form, the CDR3 reads TGTGCCAGCAGCACCCGGGAGACCCAGTACTTC. Protein: CASSTRETQYF.

About this clone: Other DNA sequences in the same sample also yield this CDR3. V usage is TRBV7-9 and J usage is TRBJ2-7; TRBD1 matches 8 bases. From germline, CDR1 is SEHNR and CDR2 FQNEAQ (reference sequence). This CDR3 has 12 residues. Trimming took 5 bases from V and 6 from J; bases not matched to a gene: 3. CDR3 in DNA: TGTGCCAGCAGCAACAGGGGGTTCGAGCAGTACTTC. Translation gives CASSNRGFEQYF.